The sequence of this T cell receptor beta chain was determined in a study of CD8 T cells in ankylosing spondylitis. Study-wide findings and caveats: Clones linked with disease were CD8+ and fairly uncommon in the peripheral blood. Disease-linked clones were reportedly significantly enriched in matched ankylosing spondylitis synovial fluid. There was a TCR beta motif, made of several highly homologous variants, that appeared characteristic of ankylosing spondylitis blood. Earlier literature documents some of the motif variants in reactive arthritis synovial fluid and blood.

In TCRdb, the 5' RACE reads were re-called with MiXCR into one record per CDR3 protein. This table holds under 400,000 distinct CDR3 sequences, around 10% found once. This clonotype was seen many times. The antigen remains unidentified. V was pared by 2 bases and J by 4 bases, with 5 bases of the junction left unmatched. Germline CDR1 and CDR2: SGHKS and YYEKEE (reference sequence). The length of the CDR3 is 14 residues. Sequencing was carried out using blood, either unsorted or a sorted T cell fraction (not recorded which). The receptor comes from a female donor with ankylosing spondylitis or in good health (not recorded which). This chain links TRBV5-5 with TRBJ1-1, with 7 bases that match TRBD1. The CDR3 sequence is CASSFRGAGTEAFF. CDR3 nucleotides: TGTGCCAGCAGCTTCAGGGGGGCAGGCACTGAAGCTTTCTTT.